These 9 T cell receptor beta chains originate from one sample sequenced in a study of blood T cells in healthy people across ages. A second PCR, run for about 6 to 11 cycles, used a sample-barcoded 5' primer plus a J-beta primer mix. TCRdb reprocessed the 5' RACE reads with MiXCR, giving one entry per CDR3 protein. The table has 1.5 million to 2 million distinct CDR3 sequences, 49% seen once; the top ten hold more than 2%. The specimen was blood. The receptors were sampled from a woman between 40 and 50 years old in good health.

This rearrangement joins TRBV6-5 to TRBJ1-2; 12 bases line up with TRBD1. Unmatched junction bases numbered 4, after V lost 6 bases and J lost 2 bases. There are 15 residues in the CDR3. Per the germline V gene, CDR1 is MNHEY and CDR2 is SVGAGI. Here the CDR3 reads CASRAGTGGNYGYTF. In nucleotides, the CDR3 is TGTGCCAGCAGGGCCGGGACAGGGGGCAACTATGGCTACACCTTC.

This clonotype was seen a handful of times. The chain carries TRBV7-9 and TRBJ2-1, with D tentatively TRBD2 (6 bases). CDR1 is SEHNR and CDR2 is FQNEAQ in the germline V gene (reference sequence). The CDR3 length is 13 residues. Deletions cut 5 bases from V and 13 bases from J, with 18 bases between. The CDR3: CASSDPGLYYQFF. The CDR3 region has the DNA TGTGCCAGCAGCGACCCGGGACTCTACTACCAGTTCTTC.

The chain uses TRBV7-9 and TRBJ2-4, with TRBD1 matching over 7 bases. This CDR3 has 16 amino acids. V shed 5 bases and J 3 bases; nucleotides not matched to a gene: 10. Germline V gene lookup returns CDR1 SEHNR and CDR2 FQNEAQ (reference sequence). DNA of the CDR3: TGTGCCAGCAGCCCCCTAGACAGGGCTTTCAAAAACATTCAGTACTTC. Protein: CASSPLDRAFKNIQYF.

This clonotype was seen more than once but under ten times. The DNA of the CDR3 is TGTGCCAGCAGCTCGACAGTTCAGCCCCAGCATTTT. It is translated as CASSSTVQPQHF. The chain recombines TRBV7-8 with TRBJ1-5, with D perhaps TRBD1 (5 bases). Germline V gives CDR1 SGHVS, CDR2 FQNEAQ. The V end lost 4 bases, the J end lost 6 bases, and 7 bases lay between the germline ends. The CDR3 covers 12 residues.

This clonotype was observed a few times. The chain links TRBV4-3 to TRBJ2-3; tentatively, D is TRBD1 (6 bases). In germline, CDR1 is LGHNA, CDR2 YSLEER. The V gene lost 0 bases and the J gene lost 2 bases, with 12 bases spanning the gap. This CDR3 has 16 residues. CDR3 coding DNA: TGCGCCAGCAGCCAAGATCTAGACAGGTTCACAGATACGCAGTATTTT. It translates to CASSQDLDRFTDTQYF.

The gene calls are TRBV29-1 and TRBJ2-5, with D unclear. V gave up 4 bases and J gave up 11 bases, with 17 bases separating them. The CDR3 covers 12 residues. Per germline, CDR1 SQVTM and CDR2 ANQGSEA. In nucleotides, the CDR3 is TGCAGCGTTGTGACCCTCCCGCGTGAGCAGTACTTC. Translated, it gives CSVVTLPREQYF.

V gene TRBV20-1 combines with J gene TRBJ2-7; D is possibly TRBD1 (6 bases). CDR3 length equals 15 residues. Trimming stripped 2 bases from V and 0 bases from J, with 14 bases between. CDR1 and CDR2 from the germline V gene are DFQATT and SNEGSKA (reference sequence). The CDR3: CSARSESGASYEQYF. The CDR3 DNA is TGCAGTGCTAGAAGTGAGTCAGGGGCCTCCTACGAGCAGTACTTC.

Here the CDR3 reads CATSDFDITSSYNEQFF. The CDR3 DNA sequence: TGTGCCACCAGTGATTTTGACATCACTAGCTCCTACAATGAGCAGTTCTTC. The chain employs TRBV24-1 and TRBJ2-1; possible D gene TRBD2, 5 bases. Trimming cost V 1 base and J 0 bases, with 12 bases left between them. Germline assignment: CDR1 KGHDR and CDR2 SFDVKD. This CDR3 contains 17 residues.

This sequence joins TRBV12-3 or TRBV12-4 and TRBJ2-7; possibly TRBD1 for D (8 bases). With the DNA end fitting TRBJ2-5 better, the J assignment may be wrong. The CDR3 is 15 residues long. CDR3 loop: CASSSQQGGYATQYF. Written as DNA, the CDR3 is TGTGCCAGCAGTTCCCAACAGGGGGGGTACGCGACCCAGTACTTC.